Shown below are 29 T cell receptor beta chains from a single sample sequenced in a study of cytomegalovirus exposure and HLA in healthy donors. PCR involved 60 Vbeta and 13 Jbeta primers. The protocol was immunoSEQ multiplex PCR, while the TCRdb copy is restricted to in-frame clones and leaves out a portion. Here the sample spans about 200,000 clones, approximately 85% being singletons. Sequences were obtained from PBMCs. The receptors stem from a woman aged 45 to 65 in good health and CMV-seronegative.

The J gene is TRBJ2-2, the V gene TRBV9; the D gene is possibly TRBD1 (7 bases). Deletions cut 7 bases from V and 1 base from J, with 11 bases between. Germline CDR1 is SGDLS and CDR2 is YYNGEE. There are 14 residues in the CDR3. The CDR3 reads CASRQGGNTGELFF. The CDR3 bases are TGTGCCAGCCGACAGGGAGGGAACACCGGGGAGCTGTTTTTT.

This clone has only one observation. The J gene is TRBJ1-1, the V gene TRBV23-1; possibly TRBD1 for D (6 bases). TRBV23-1 is treated as an ORF (open reading frame) with a function not yet certain. This CDR3 spans 16 amino acids. Between the trimmed V and J ends, which lost 6 bases and 2 bases, there was a span of 19 bases. Written as DNA, the CDR3 is TGCGCCAGCAGACAACTATCGGACAGATTTAACACTGAAGCTTTCTTT. Translated: CASRQLSDRFNTEAFF.

The V call is TRBV13, the J call TRBJ2-2, with 9 bases matching TRBD1. Germline loops: CDR1 PRHDT, CDR2 FYEKMQ (reference sequence). V lost 5 bases and J lost 3; bases outside the gene matches: 4. The CDR3 runs to 15 residues. The CDR3 here is CASSQWTGDTGELFF. CDR3 nucleotide sequence: TGTGCCAGCAGCCAATGGACAGGGGACACCGGGGAGCTGTTTTTT.

This clone was seen a few times. The chain carries TRBV7-2 and TRBJ1-2; no clear D. V was clipped by 5 bases and J by 3 bases, with 13 bases between them. CDR1 is SGHTA and CDR2 is FQGNSA in the germline V gene. This CDR3 has 14 residues. CDR3 in amino acids: CASSLAGSDYGYTF. CDR3 bases: TGTGCCAGCAGCCTCGCGGGGTCTGACTATGGCTACACCTTC.

The chain carries TRBV6-5 and TRBJ1-3, with unresolved D. Germline V CDR1 and CDR2: MNHEY, SVGAGI. V was shortened by 6 bases and J by 4 bases, with 16 bases between the two germline ends. CDR3 length: 15 residues. The DNA of the CDR3 is TGTGCCAGCAGCCGGAGACCCCGGCCCGGAAACACCATATATTTT. Its protein is CASSRRPRPGNTIYF.

The chain is built from TRBV27 and TRBJ2-1; 9 positions match TRBD2. This CDR3 region has 16 residues. Germline V lookup: CDR1 MNHEY, CDR2 SMNVEV (reference sequence). The J segment lost 8 bases and the V segment lost 4 bases, leaving 12 bases of the junction unmatched. DNA of the CDR3: TGTGCCAGCAGTTCATCCGGACTAGCGTTCGGCGATGAGCAGTTCTTC. Protein product: CASSSSGLAFGDEQFF.

The chain combines TRBV7-2 with TRBJ2-7; the match to TRBD2 covers 10 bases. Germline CDR1 SGHTA, CDR2 FQGNSA. The CDR3 has 19 residues. With V trimmed by 1 base and J by 4 bases, 16 bases remained unmatched. Here the CDR3 DNA reads TGTGCCAGCAGCTTAGTAACTCAGCGGGAGGGCCCCTTTTCTTACGAGCAGTACTTC. Its translation: CASSLVTQREGPFSYEQYF.

This rearrangement joins TRBV27 to TRBJ2-3, with D perhaps matching TRBD2 (6 bases). The CDR3 consists of 15 residues. Trimming removed 5 bases at V and 1 base at J, with 13 bases between. CDR1 and CDR2 (germline): MNHEY, SMNVEV (reference sequence). DNA of the CDR3: TGTGCCAGCAGTCCAAATAGCGGAGGCACAGATACGCAGTATTTT. Translated: CASSPNSGGTDTQYF.

The chain recombines TRBV7-2 with TRBJ1-5, with D perhaps matching TRBD1 (6 bases). The CDR3 is 14 amino acids. The germline V and J ends were trimmed by 3 bases and 5 bases, with 11 bases remaining between them. Germline assignment: CDR1 SGHTA and CDR2 FQGNSA. In DNA form, the CDR3 reads TGTGCCAGCAGCTTGCGGCAGGGGCATCAGCCCCAGCATTTT. Residues: CASSLRQGHQPQHF.

This clone has a single count. The rearrangement links TRBV18 to TRBJ2-2, with 8 bases lining up with TRBD2. The V gene's germline CDR1 is KGHSH and CDR2 LQKENI. This CDR3 is 16 amino acids long. V lost 6 bases and J lost 2; bases outside the gene matches: 8. CDR3 nucleotide sequence: TGTGCCAGCTCTACCCGGAGCGGGAGAAACACCGGGGAGCTGTTTTTT. Amino acid sequence: CASSTRSGRNTGELFF.

This clone appeared once. The chain links TRBV25-1 to TRBJ2-7, with 13 bases aligning to TRBD2. The CDR3 is made up of 16 amino acids. Unmatched junction bases numbered 6, after V lost 2 bases and J lost 5 bases. Germline assignment: CDR1 MGHDK and CDR2 SYGVNS. The CDR3 is CASSERGTSGIDEQYF. CDR3 in DNA: TGTGCCAGCAGTGAACGTGGGACTAGCGGGATCGACGAGCAGTACTTC.

This clone showed up just once. The gene calls are TRBV29-1 and TRBJ2-7; 9 bases are a match to TRBD2. Trimming removed 3 bases from V and 4 bases from J; junction bases left unmatched: 13. Germline V gives CDR1 SQVTM, CDR2 ANQGSEA. There are 16 residues in the CDR3. The CDR3 sequence is CSVEVLAGRTYYEQYF. The CDR3 DNA reads TGCAGCGTTGAGGTGCTAGCGGGAAGAACCTATTACGAGCAGTACTTC.

Details on this clone: The identical CDR3 is also encoded by other nucleotide sequences in the sample. This rearrangement joins TRBV6-1 to TRBJ2-1; no reliable D call. The CDR3 totals 10 residues. The germline gives CDR1 MNHNS, CDR2 SASEGT. Trimming shortened V by 8 bases and J by 4 bases, and 3 bases separated the two germline ends. The CDR3 region is CASLYNEQFF. The CDR3, as DNA: TGTGCCAGCCTATACAATGAGCAGTTCTTC.

This chain uses TRBV7-9 with TRBJ2-3; no reliable D call. The CDR3 extends over 14 amino acids. Germline V gene lookup returns CDR1 SEHNR and CDR2 FQNEAQ (reference sequence). V dropped 3 bases and J dropped 2 bases, with 9 bases sitting between them. DNA for the CDR3: TGTGCCAGCAGCTTCGCAGGAAACACAGATACGCAGTATTTT. Its protein product is CASSFAGNTDTQYF. The full variable domain, rest sourced from reference TRBV7-9 and TRBJ2-3, is DTGVSQNPRHKITKRGQNVTFRCDPISEHNRLYWYRQTLGQGPEFLTYFQNEAQLEKSRLLSDRFSAERPKGSFSTLEIQRTEQGDSAMYLCASSFAGNTDTQYFGPGTRLTVL.

The V call is TRBV7-9, the J call TRBJ1-2; D gene unclear. The CDR3 has 14 residues. CDR1 and CDR2 (germline): SEHNR, FQNEAQ (reference sequence). V lost 3 bases to trimming and J lost 0 bases, with 8 bases between them. CDR3: CASSFLLANYGYTF. As DNA, the CDR3 is TGTGCCAGCAGCTTTCTGTTAGCTAACTATGGCTACACCTTC.

This chain links TRBV5-4 with TRBJ2-3, with TRBD2 matching 8 bases. Unmatched junction bases numbered 9, after V lost 6 bases and J lost 3 bases. This CDR3 has 15 amino acids. CDR1 and CDR2 from the germline V gene are SGHNT and YYREEE (reference sequence). Here the CDR3 reads CASTTGGGQTDTQYF. CDR3 sequence (DNA): TGTGCCAGCACCACAGGCGGGGGGCAGACAGATACGCAGTATTTT.

The chain couples TRBV30 to TRBJ1-1, with D possibly matching TRBD1 (5 bases). Germline CDR1 reads GTSNPN; CDR2 reads SVGIG (reference sequence). V was trimmed by 1 base and J by 4 bases, leaving 19 bases between them. The CDR3 runs 16 residues. In DNA, the CDR3 is TGTGCCTGGAGTGCCTCGCGGGGTGGGGGTAGCACTGAAGCTTTCTTT. It yields the protein CAWSASRGGGSTEAFF.

This clone has a single count. The chain couples TRBV28 to TRBJ2-7; D might be TRBD1 (5 bases). V was clipped by 5 bases and J by 5 bases, with 7 bases between them. The germline CDR1 and CDR2 sequences are MDHEN and SYDVKM. There are 11 residues in the CDR3. The CDR3: CASSTGNEQYF. The CDR3 bases are TGTGCCAGCAGTACAGGAAACGAGCAGTACTTC.

The rearrangement joins TRBV5-8 to TRBJ1-1; D is unclear. CDR3 size: 14 residues. The germline gives CDR1 SGHTS, CDR2 YDEGEE. V was clipped by 0 bases and J by 5 bases, with 11 bases between them. The CDR3 DNA reads as TGTGCCAGCAGCTTGGCCTTACCGGGGACTGAAGCTTTCTTT. This encodes CASSLALPGTEAFF. Together with reference TRBV5-8 and TRBJ1-1, the CDR3 gives the full variable domain: EAGVTQSPTHLIKTRGQQATLRCSPISGHTSVYWYQQALGLGLQFLLWYDEGEERNRGNFPPRFSGRQFPNYSSELNVNALELEDSALYLCASSLALPGTEAFFGQGTRLTVV.

V gene TRBV27 combines with J gene TRBJ2-7; a possible D gene is TRBD1 (6 bases). V lost 9 bases, J lost 3 bases, and 15 bases lay in between. Germline CDR1 and CDR2: MNHEY and SMNVEV (reference sequence). This CDR3 region has 13 residues. This CDR3 is CASGWTAFYEQYF. The CDR3 DNA is TGTGCCAGTGGCTGGACAGCCTTCTACGAGCAGTACTTC.

This chain uses TRBV7-2 with TRBJ2-3; D may be TRBD2 (6 bases). The CDR3 is 14 residues long. The germline V gene has CDR1 SGHTA and CDR2 FQGNSA. V gave up 3 bases and J gave up 2 bases, with 9 bases separating them. The CDR3 DNA follows: TGTGCCAGCAGCTTGGACTACCCCACAGATACGCAGTATTTT. Protein sequence: CASSLDYPTDTQYF.

This chain joins TRBV6-6 and TRBJ2-5; no firm D call. The CDR3 totals 13 residues. Germline values: CDR1 MNHNY, CDR2 SVGAGI (reference sequence). The V gene lost 5 bases and the J gene lost 5 bases, with 12 bases spanning the gap. The CDR3 nucleotides are TGTGCCAGCAGTAGTCGGGTTTTGGAGACCCAGTACTTC. Translation: CASSSRVLETQYF.

This clone has just a few counts. The chain uses TRBV11-2 and TRBJ2-7; no clear D gene. Trimming took 2 bases from V and 0 from J, leaving 8 bases between them. Germline-derived CDR1 and CDR2 are SGHAT and FQNNGV. The CDR3 runs 14 residues. In nucleotides, the CDR3 is TGTGCCAGCAGCTTATTAAGGAGCTCCTACGAGCAGTACTTC. Translated, it gives CASSLLRSSYEQYF.

Of note for this clone: No conserved phenylalanine or tryptophan is present at the end of the CDR3, so a read error is the likely explanation. It is unclear where the CDR3 begins or ends on the DNA, so no DNA is shown, and the CDR3 is as TCRdb lists it. The chain has TRBV11-2 and TRBJ2-7; the table's TRBD2 call for D was not verified on the DNA. 12 amino acids form the CDR3, both terminal residues included. Germline CDR1 reads SGHAT; CDR2 reads FQNNGV. CDR3 region: CASSQDYYSMVY.

The rearrangement joins TRBV9 to TRBJ1-5, with 8 bases that match TRBD1. The germline CDR1 and CDR2 sequences are SGDLS and YYNGEE. The CDR3 runs to 15 residues. The V gene end was trimmed by 0 bases and the J gene end by 1 base; junction bases not matched to a gene: 0. CDR3: CASSVAGGSNQPQHF. DNA of the CDR3: TGTGCCAGCAGCGTAGCAGGGGGCAGCAATCAGCCCCAGCATTTT.

The genes are TRBV28 and TRBJ2-7, with D tentatively TRBD1 (6 bases). Between the trimmed V and J ends, which lost 6 bases and 4 bases, there was a span of 25 bases. Germline values: CDR1 MDHEN, CDR2 SYDVKM. The CDR3 has 17 amino acids. This CDR3 is CASSSSRTAFRGYEQYF. The CDR3 DNA follows: TGTGCCAGCAGCTCCTCTCGGACGGCCTTTAGGGGGTACGAGCAGTACTTC. Variable domain in full (rest from reference TRBV28 and TRBJ2-7): DVKVTQSSRYLVKRTGEKVFLECVQDMDHENMFWYRQDPGLGLRLIYFSYDVKMKEKGDIPEGYSVSREKKERFSLILESASTNQTSMYLCASSSSRTAFRGYEQYFGPGTRLTVT.

The chain couples TRBV2 to TRBJ1-6, with 8 bases matching TRBD1. Trimming took 6 bases from V and 6 from J; bases not matched to a gene: 10. The V gene's germline CDR1 is SNHLY and CDR2 FYNNEI. CDR3 size: 16 residues. The CDR3 DNA is TGTGCCAGCAGGGCAGGGGGCAACACCGCTAATTCACCCCTCCACTTT. This sequence encodes CASRAGGNTANSPLHF.

On this clone itself: Other DNA sequences in the sample encode the same CDR3. J is TRBJ2-3 and V is TRBV18, with a tentative D call TRBD1 (5 bases). This CDR3 is 13 amino acids long. Deletions cut 6 bases from V and 1 base from J, with 8 bases between. CDR1 is KGHSH, CDR2 LQKENI, per germline. The DNA of the CDR3 is TGTGCCAGCTCCCCCAGGGGCACAGATACGCAGTATTTT. Amino acid sequence: CASSPRGTDTQYF.

The chain recombines TRBV5-8 with TRBJ2-4; D not certain. Germline-derived CDR1 and CDR2 are SGHTS and YDEGEE. CDR3 length: 15 amino acids. Between the trimmed V and J ends, which lost 4 bases and 5 bases, there was a span of 16 bases. As DNA, the CDR3 is TGTGCCAGCAGCCAATCACGACATTCCCAAAACATTCAGTACTTC. Encoded protein: CASSQSRHSQNIQYF. The variable domain in full, completed from reference TRBV5-8 and TRBJ2-4, reads EAGVTQSPTHLIKTRGQQATLRCSPISGHTSVYWYQQALGLGLQFLLWYDEGEERNRGNFPPRFSGRQFPNYSSELNVNALELEDSALYLCASSQSRHSQNIQYFGAGTRLSVL.